The 4 T cell receptor beta chains below all came from one sample that was sequenced in a study of blood T cell repertoires in COVID-19. Clones were sequenced by immunoSEQ multiplex PCR, and TCRdb holds only the in-frame ones, with some missing. The sample shows 95,000 to 110,000 clones, roughly 87% of them seen only once. The sample taken for sequencing was peripheral blood. The receptor set was obtained from a human donor in a cohort sampled during active COVID-19.

V usage is TRBV28 and J usage is TRBJ1-2; D is perhaps TRBD1 (6 bases). Germline-derived CDR1 and CDR2 are MDHEN and SYDVKM. Deletions cut 4 bases from V and 5 bases from J, with 8 bases between. CDR3 size: 12 residues. The CDR3 coding sequence is TGTGCCAGCAGTTGGGGGCGATATGGCTACACCTTC. The encoded protein is CASSWGRYGYTF.

CDR3 sequence (DNA): TGTGCCAGCAGTTTTCCCAGGGTTGGGAATTCACCCCTCCACTTT. Encoded protein: CASSFPRVGNSPLHF. The rearrangement links TRBV28 to TRBJ1-6; possible D gene TRBD1, 5 bases. The CDR3 is made up of 15 amino acids. The V end was cut by 3 bases, the J end by 7 bases, with 13 bases between. From germline, CDR1 is MDHEN and CDR2 SYDVKM.

The chain combines TRBV5-1 with TRBJ1-6, with D uncertain. Germline CDR1 SGHRS, CDR2 YFSETQ. V lost 0 bases, J lost 7 bases, and 8 bases lay in between. The CDR3 consists of 14 residues. The CDR3 DNA reads as TGCGCCAGCAGCTTGGCTGTCGAGAATTCACCCCTCCACTTT. It translates to CASSLAVENSPLHF.

The gene calls are TRBV4-1 and TRBJ2-7, with D possibly matching TRBD1 (5 bases). Trimming stripped 4 bases from V and 5 bases from J, with 12 bases between. The CDR3 runs 13 residues. Germline V gene lookup returns CDR1 MGHRA and CDR2 YSYEKL. The CDR3 nucleotides read TGCGCCAGCAGCCGGACACTTTCGGACGAGCAGTACTTC. Translated, it gives CASSRTLSDEQYF.